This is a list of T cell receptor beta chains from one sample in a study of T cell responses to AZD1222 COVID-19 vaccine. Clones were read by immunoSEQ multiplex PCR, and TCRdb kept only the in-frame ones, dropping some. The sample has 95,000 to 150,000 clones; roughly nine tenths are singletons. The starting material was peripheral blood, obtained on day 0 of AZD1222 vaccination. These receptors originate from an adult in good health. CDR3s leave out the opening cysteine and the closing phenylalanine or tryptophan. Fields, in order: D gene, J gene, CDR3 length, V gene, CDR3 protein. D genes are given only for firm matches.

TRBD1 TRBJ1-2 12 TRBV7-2 ASSLSGTGLGYT
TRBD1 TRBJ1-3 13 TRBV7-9 ASSLYRGKGNTIY
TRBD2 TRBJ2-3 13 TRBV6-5 ASSMREPPPDTQY
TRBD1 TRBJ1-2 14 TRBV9 ASSIEALPQGYGYT
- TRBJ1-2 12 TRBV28 ASRLTDWGVGYT
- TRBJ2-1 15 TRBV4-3 ASSQDPIGSSYNEQF
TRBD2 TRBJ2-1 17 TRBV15 ATSREGPLAGGPDNEQF
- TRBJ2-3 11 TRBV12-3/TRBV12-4 ASSLGYRDTQY
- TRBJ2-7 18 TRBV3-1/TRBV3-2 ASSRQTRDSDVRGAYEQY
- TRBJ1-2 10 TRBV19 ASSIAPGGYT